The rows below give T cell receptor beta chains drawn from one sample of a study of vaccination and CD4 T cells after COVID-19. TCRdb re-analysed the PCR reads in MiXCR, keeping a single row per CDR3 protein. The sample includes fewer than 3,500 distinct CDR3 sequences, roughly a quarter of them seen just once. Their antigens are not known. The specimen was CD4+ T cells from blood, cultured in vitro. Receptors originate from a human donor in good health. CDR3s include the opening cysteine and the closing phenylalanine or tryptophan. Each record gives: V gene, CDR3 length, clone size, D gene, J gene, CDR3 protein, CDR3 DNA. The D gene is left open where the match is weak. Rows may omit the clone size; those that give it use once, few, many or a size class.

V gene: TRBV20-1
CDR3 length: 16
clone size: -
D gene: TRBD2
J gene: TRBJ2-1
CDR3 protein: CSAKKREGPGYNEQFF
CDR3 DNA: TGCAGTGCTAAGAAGAGGGAGGGACCCGGCTACAATGAGCAGTTCTTC

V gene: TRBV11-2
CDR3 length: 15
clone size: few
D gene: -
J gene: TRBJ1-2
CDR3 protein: CASSQNQLTNYGYTF
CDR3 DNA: TGTGCCAGCAGCCAAAACCAACTGACTAACTATGGCTACACCTTC

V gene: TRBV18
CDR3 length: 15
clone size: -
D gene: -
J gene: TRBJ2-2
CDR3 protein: CASSPPSGISGELFF
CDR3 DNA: TGTGCCAGCTCACCACCGTCAGGGATCAGCGGGGAGCTGTTTTTT

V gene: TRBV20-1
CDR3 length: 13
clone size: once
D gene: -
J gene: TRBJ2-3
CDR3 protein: CSARVWGRDTQYF
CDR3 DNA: TGCAGTGCTAGAGTTTGGGGGAGGGATACGCAGTATTTT

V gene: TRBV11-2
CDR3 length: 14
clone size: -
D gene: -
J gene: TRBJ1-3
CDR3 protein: CASSSTRGGNTIYF
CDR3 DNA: TGTGCCAGCAGCTCCACCCGAGGGGGAAACACCATATATTTT

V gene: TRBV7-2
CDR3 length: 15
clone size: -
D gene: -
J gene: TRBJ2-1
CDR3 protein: CASSFRSGPINEQFF
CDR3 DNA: TGTGCCAGCAGCTTTAGAAGCGGGCCAATCAATGAGCAGTTCTTC

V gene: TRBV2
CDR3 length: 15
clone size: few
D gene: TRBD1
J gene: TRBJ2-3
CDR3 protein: CASPVPGQGEYTQYF
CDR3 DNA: TGTGCCAGCCCTGTTCCGGGACAGGGGGAGTATACGCAGTATTTT

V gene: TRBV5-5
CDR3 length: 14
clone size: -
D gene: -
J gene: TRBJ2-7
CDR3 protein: CASSTEGQPYEQYF
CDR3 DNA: TGTGCCAGCAGCACCGAGGGTCAGCCCTACGAGCAGTACTTC

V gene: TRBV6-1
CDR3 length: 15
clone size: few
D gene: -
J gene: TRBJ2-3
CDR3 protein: CASHPNLAEADTQYF
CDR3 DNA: TGTGCCAGCCACCCTAACCTGGCGGAGGCAGATACGCAGTATTTT

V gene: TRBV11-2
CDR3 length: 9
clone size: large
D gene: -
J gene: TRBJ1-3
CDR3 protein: CASGPPIYF
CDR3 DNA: TGTGCCAGCGGCCCCCCCATATATTTT

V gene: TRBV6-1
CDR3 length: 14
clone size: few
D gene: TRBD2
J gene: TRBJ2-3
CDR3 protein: CASSEVGGLNTQYF
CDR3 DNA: TGTGCCAGCAGTGAAGTCGGGGGGTTGAATACGCAGTATTTT

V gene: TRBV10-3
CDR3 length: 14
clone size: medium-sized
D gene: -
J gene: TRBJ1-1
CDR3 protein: CAISELGRDFEAFF
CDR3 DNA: TGTGCCATCAGTGAGTTGGGACGGGACTTTGAAGCTTTCTTT

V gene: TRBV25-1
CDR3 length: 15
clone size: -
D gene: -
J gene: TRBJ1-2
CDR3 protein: CASSEVNRVGDGYTF
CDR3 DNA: TGTGCCAGCAGTGAAGTAAACCGCGTTGGAGATGGCTACACCTTC

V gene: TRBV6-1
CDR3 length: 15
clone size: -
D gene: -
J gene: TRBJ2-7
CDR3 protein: CASSARHRVSYEQYF
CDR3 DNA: TGTGCCAGCAGTGCCAGGCACAGGGTCTCCTACGAGCAGTACTTC

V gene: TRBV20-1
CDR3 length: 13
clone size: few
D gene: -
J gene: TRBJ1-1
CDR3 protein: CSARADRYTEAFF
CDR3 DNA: TGCAGTGCTAGAGCCGACAGGTACACTGAAGCTTTCTTT

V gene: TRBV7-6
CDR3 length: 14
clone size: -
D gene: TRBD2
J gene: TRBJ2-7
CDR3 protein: CASSFSGGDTEQYF
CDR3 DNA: TGTGCCAGCAGCTTTAGCGGGGGGGATACCGAGCAGTACTTC

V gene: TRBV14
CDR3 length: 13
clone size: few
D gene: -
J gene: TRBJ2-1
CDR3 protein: CASSQVDGVAQFF
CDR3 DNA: TGTGCCAGCAGCCAAGTTGATGGGGTAGCGCAGTTCTTC

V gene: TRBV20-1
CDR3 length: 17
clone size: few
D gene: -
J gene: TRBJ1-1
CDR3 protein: CSARDLLDRATNTEAFF
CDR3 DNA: TGCAGTGCTAGAGATTTGTTGGACAGAGCAACTAACACTGAAGCTTTCTTT

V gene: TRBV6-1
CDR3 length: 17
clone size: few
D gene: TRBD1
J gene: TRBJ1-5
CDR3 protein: CASSSVDRVSSNQPQHF
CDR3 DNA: TGTGCCAGCAGCTCTGTTGACAGGGTAAGTAGCAATCAGCCCCAGCATTTT

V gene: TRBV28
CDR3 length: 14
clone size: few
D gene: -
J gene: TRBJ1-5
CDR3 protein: CASSERRVNQPQHF
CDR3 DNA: TGTGCCAGCAGCGAAAGACGGGTCAATCAGCCCCAGCATTTT

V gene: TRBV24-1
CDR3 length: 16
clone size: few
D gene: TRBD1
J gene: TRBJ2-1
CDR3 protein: CATSDTGTGGLDEQFF
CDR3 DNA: TGTGCCACCAGTGACACCGGGACAGGGGGTTTGGATGAGCAGTTCTTC

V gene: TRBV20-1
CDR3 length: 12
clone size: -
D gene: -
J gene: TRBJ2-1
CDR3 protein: CSGLALYNEQFF
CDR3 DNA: TGCAGTGGTCTAGCGCTATACAATGAGCAGTTCTTC